What follows are 29 T cell receptor beta chains derived from one specimen sequenced in a study of PD-1 blockade in classical Hodgkin lymphoma. The time point here: cycle 4 day 1 (C4D1), after five to seven weeks of nivolumab. With no exception, relapse followed autologous stem cell transplantation in all patients, and brentuximab vedotin exposure varied. Produced via immunoSEQ multiplex PCR; TCRdb's table is partial and in-frame only. The sample consists of 90,000 to 140,000 clones, 89% of them appearing once. Sequenced material: peripheral blood mononuclear cells (PBMCs), taken before the fourth cycle of nivolumab. Receptors originate from a human donor with classical Hodgkin lymphoma.

CDR3 protein: CAISENSGGSTDTQYF. CDR3 nucleotide sequence: TGTGCCATCAGTGAGAATAGCGGGGGAAGCACAGATACGCAGTATTTT. The chain is built from TRBV10-3 and TRBJ2-3; 9 nucleotides line up with TRBD2. The CDR3 covers 16 residues. Looked up from germline, CDR1 is ENHRY and CDR2 is SYGVKD. The V segment lost 2 bases and the J segment 0 bases; nucleotides outside the gene matches: 3.

The chain carries TRBV27 and TRBJ2-2; the match to TRBD2 covers 10 bases. The germline V gene has CDR1 MNHEY and CDR2 SMNVEV (reference sequence). The CDR3 has 15 residues. Trimming at V came to 5 bases and at J to 6 bases, leaving 6 bases not matched to a gene. In DNA form, the CDR3 reads TGTGCCAGCAGTACTAGCGGGGTCGGCGCCGGGGAGCTGTTTTTT. Translation gives CASSTSGVGAGELFF.

CDR3 amino acids: CASSDRFNQPQHF. CDR3 coding DNA: TGTGCCAGCAGTGACCGATTCAATCAGCCCCAGCATTTT. The J gene is TRBJ1-5, the V gene TRBV6-1; D gene uncertain. CDR1 is MNHNS and CDR2 is SASEGT in the germline V gene. The CDR3 sequence is 13 residues long. Trimming removed 3 bases from V and 3 bases from J, with 6 bases in between.

This chain joins TRBV2 and TRBJ2-1; TRBD2 matches at 13 bases. The CDR3 totals 17 residues. Trimming at V came to 4 bases and at J to 7 bases, leaving 10 bases not matched to a gene. CDR1 is SNHLY, CDR2 FYNNEI, per germline. The CDR3 spells CASSGTSGGILGNEQFF. CDR3 in DNA: TGTGCCAGCAGTGGGACTAGCGGGGGCATTTTGGGGAATGAGCAGTTCTTC.

V is TRBV10-3 and J is TRBJ2-1; maybe TRBD2 (6 bases). Deletions cut 6 bases from V and 6 bases from J, with 12 bases between. Looked up from germline, CDR1 is ENHRY and CDR2 is SYGVKD. The CDR3 covers 13 residues. For the CDR3, the DNA is TGTGCCATCAGAGATACTAGCCCCAATGAGCAGTTCTTC. It translates to CAIRDTSPNEQFF.

The V gene is TRBV7-2, the J gene TRBJ2-7; the match to TRBD2 covers 10 bases. Germline CDR1 reads SGHTA; CDR2 reads FQGNSA. The CDR3 loop spans 16 amino acids. The junction had 5 bases not matched to a gene; V was cut back by 1 base and J by 2 bases. The CDR3 DNA is TGTGCCAGCAGCTTAGAGTCTAGCGGGAGCCCCTACGAGCAGTACTTC. It codes for CASSLESSGSPYEQYF.

The gene calls are TRBV18 and TRBJ2-3; D is possibly TRBD2 (6 bases). Deletions cut 3 bases from V and 4 bases from J, with 14 bases between. This CDR3 has 15 amino acids. The germline V gene has CDR1 KGHSH and CDR2 LQKENI. The CDR3: CASSPTSIGADTQYF. The CDR3 DNA sequence: TGTGCCAGCTCACCGACTAGTATCGGCGCAGATACGCAGTATTTT.

Remarks on this clone: The identical CDR3 is also encoded by other nucleotide sequences in the sample. The chain combines TRBV20-1 with TRBJ1-1; D not certain. This CDR3 is built from 11 residues. Trimming shortened V by 6 bases and J by 1 base, and 6 bases separated the two germline ends. Germline CDR1 reads DFQATT; CDR2 reads SNEGSKA (reference sequence). The CDR3: CSAPGNTEAFF. The CDR3 region has the DNA TGCAGTGCCCCTGGGAACACTGAAGCTTTCTTT.

J is TRBJ1-2 and V is TRBV2; D is uncertain. The germline V gene encodes CDR1 SNHLY and CDR2 FYNNEI. Trimming shortened V by 6 bases and J by 0 bases, and 14 bases separated the two germline ends. The CDR3 extends over 15 amino acids. CDR3 DNA sequence: TGTGCCAGCAGGGAGCAGTCCTCCTCTAACTATGGCTACACCTTC. It is translated as CASREQSSSNYGYTF.

The chain uses TRBV11-2 and TRBJ2-1; D remains ambiguous. Germline V lookup: CDR1 SGHAT, CDR2 FQNNGV. The CDR3 is 16 residues long. With 2 bases removed from V and 5 bases from J, the gap between germline ends came to 16 bases. CDR3 sequence: CASSLLMAVSNNEQFF. For the CDR3, the DNA is TGTGCCAGCAGCTTATTGATGGCGGTATCCAACAATGAGCAGTTCTTC.

This clone was recorded a few times. The J gene is TRBJ2-5, the V gene TRBV5-4; TRBD2 is a possible D gene (5 bases). V was shortened by 1 base and J by 4 bases, with 11 bases between the two germline ends. The V gene's germline CDR1 is SGHNT and CDR2 YYREEE (reference sequence). There are 14 residues in the CDR3. This chain's CDR3 is CASSLRGFGETQYF. The CDR3 bases are TGTGCCAGCAGCTTGCGAGGGTTCGGAGAGACCCAGTACTTC.

The chain uses TRBV1 and TRBJ1-4. TRBV1 is tagged as a pseudogene. CDR3 length: 13 amino acids. This CDR3 is CTSSQPVGQTLFF. Written as DNA, the CDR3 is TGCACCAGCAGCCAGCCGGTGGGTCAAACACTGTTTTTT.

V is TRBV28 and J is TRBJ2-7; 12 bases agree with TRBD2. The J segment lost 3 bases and the V segment lost 6 bases, leaving 3 bases of the junction unmatched. The CDR3 contains 14 residues. The germline V gene has CDR1 MDHEN and CDR2 SYDVKM. The CDR3, as DNA: TGTGCCAGCAGGACTAGCGGGGGCTTCTACGAGCAGTACTTC. Translation: CASRTSGGFYEQYF.

J is TRBJ2-3 and V is TRBV2; D gene unclear. This CDR3 is built from 11 residues. Germline lookup yields CDR1 SNHLY and CDR2 FYNNEI. Trimming removed 9 bases from V and 4 bases from J, with 8 bases in between. CDR3 protein: CARAGADTQYF. CDR3 nucleotides: TGTGCCAGGGCCGGAGCAGATACGCAGTATTTT.

The chain joins TRBV18 to TRBJ2-4, with D possibly being TRBD2 (5 bases). Trimming left V 3 bases short and J 1 base short, with 7 bases between. CDR1 KGHSH and CDR2 LQKENI come from the germline V gene. This CDR3 has 14 amino acids. The CDR3 nucleotides read TGTGCCAGCTCACCCGGGAAGGCCAAAAACATTCAGTACTTC. It yields the protein CASSPGKAKNIQYF.

V gene TRBV29-1 combines with J gene TRBJ2-1, with D maybe TRBD1 (6 bases). V lost 3 bases, J lost 9 bases, and 21 bases lay in between. The CDR3 runs to 15 residues. Looked up from germline, CDR1 is SQVTM and CDR2 is ANQGSEA. DNA for the CDR3: TGCAGCGTTGAGGGAGTAGGGGGTGGTCTTGTTGAGCAGTTCTTC. Translated: CSVEGVGGGLVEQFF.

This sequence joins TRBV29-1 and TRBJ2-1; 15 nucleotides agree with TRBD2. This CDR3 is 13 amino acids long. Germline V gene lookup returns CDR1 SQVTM and CDR2 ANQGSEA. J was trimmed by 7 bases and V by 8 bases; bases with no gene match: 3. CDR3 region: CSCGTSGRNEQFF. The CDR3 nucleotides read TGCAGCTGCGGGACTAGCGGGAGGAATGAGCAGTTCTTC.

This chain links TRBV5-4 with TRBJ2-2; D may correspond to TRBD1 or TRBD2 (5 bases each). From germline, CDR1 is SGHNT and CDR2 YYREEE (reference sequence). The length of the CDR3 is 15 residues. The ends were cut back, 4 bases at V and 0 bases at J, with 10 bases in the middle. In nucleotides, the CDR3 is TGTGCCAGCAGCACGGGACGTTCGAACACCGGGGAGCTGTTTTTT. It yields the protein CASSTGRSNTGELFF.

The rearrangement joins TRBV4-1 to TRBJ2-1, with TRBD2 matching 8 bases. The J segment lost 8 bases and the V segment lost 2 bases, leaving 11 bases of the junction unmatched. The CDR3 extends over 16 amino acids. Germline V CDR1 and CDR2: MGHRA, YSYEKL. CDR3 nucleotides: TGCGCCAGCAGCCAATATCCCGGACTAGCAAAGGATGAGCAGTTCTTC. Residues: CASSQYPGLAKDEQFF.

V usage is TRBV5-1 and J usage is TRBJ2-7; D might be TRBD2 (6 bases). This CDR3 region has 16 residues. The germline V and J ends were trimmed by 0 bases and 0 bases, with 13 bases remaining between them. From germline, CDR1 is SGHRS and CDR2 YFSETQ. CDR3 sequence (DNA): TGCGCCAGCAGCTTGGAGGCGGGATTAAACTCCTACGAGCAGTACTTC. Its protein product is CASSLEAGLNSYEQYF. Based on the CDR3 plus reference TRBV5-1 and TRBJ2-7, the full variable domain is KAGVTQTPRYLIKTRGQQVTLSCSPISGHRSVSWYQQTPGQGLQFLFEYFSETQRNKGNFPGRFSGRQFSNSRSEMNVSTLELGDSALYLCASSLEAGLNSYEQYFGPGTRLTVT.

This chain uses TRBV6-5 with TRBJ2-1; the match to TRBD2 covers 13 bases. Unmatched junction bases numbered 5, after V lost 2 bases and J lost 7 bases. Germline CDR1 MNHEY, CDR2 SVGAGI. The CDR3 runs 16 residues. The CDR3 region is CASSYPRTSGGNEQFF. In DNA form, the CDR3 reads TGTGCCAGCAGTTACCCCCGGACTAGCGGGGGAAATGAGCAGTTCTTC.

V is TRBV12-5 and J is TRBJ2-5, with a possible D match to TRBD2 (5 bases). Germline-derived CDR1 and CDR2 are LGHNT and FRNRAP. V was cut by 2 bases and J by 5 bases, with 9 bases left in between. The CDR3 consists of 13 residues. The CDR3 here is CASGLSGVETQYF. The CDR3 region has the DNA TGTGCTAGTGGTTTGTCCGGGGTGGAGACCCAGTACTTC.

V and J are TRBV19 and TRBJ1-5; the match to TRBD1 covers 7 bases. Germline lookup yields CDR1 LNHDA and CDR2 SQIVND (reference sequence). Trimming cost V 3 bases and J 1 base; bases outside gene matches: 6. The CDR3 contains 16 residues. The CDR3 DNA reads TGTGCCAGTAGTATGGGGCAGGGGGGCAGCAATCAGCCCCAGCATTTT. It is translated as CASSMGQGGSNQPQHF. Together with reference TRBV19 and TRBJ1-5, the CDR3 gives the full variable domain: DGGITQSPKYLFRKEGQNVTLSCEQNLNHDAMYWYRQDPGQGLRLIYYSQIVNDFQKGDIAEGYSVSREKKESFPLTVTSAQKNPTAFYLCASSMGQGGSNQPQHFGDGTRLSIL.

The chain links TRBV5-6 to TRBJ1-2; D unresolved. This CDR3 has 15 amino acids. V lost 0 bases to trimming and J lost 3 bases, with 12 bases between them. Germline CDR1 is SGHDT and CDR2 is YYEEEE. The CDR3 DNA sequence: TGTGCCAGCAGCTTGGTGACAAATATTGACTATGGCTACACCTTC. Protein sequence: CASSLVTNIDYGYTF.

This clone has just one count. This sequence joins TRBV30 and TRBJ2-1, with 8 bases fitting TRBD1. The CDR3 sequence is 14 residues long. The junction had 8 bases not matched to a gene; V was cut back by 5 bases and J by 5 bases. The germline V gene has CDR1 GTSNPN and CDR2 SVGIG (reference sequence). This chain's CDR3 is CAWGRTGSHNEQFF. The CDR3 DNA sequence: TGTGCCTGGGGACGGACAGGGTCCCACAATGAGCAGTTCTTC.

The DNA of the CDR3 is TGTGCCTGGAGTGGCCAAGCAATAAGGAATGAGCAGTTCTTC. Residues: CAWSGQAIRNEQFF. The chain joins TRBV30 to TRBJ2-1; no clear D. Germline V CDR1 and CDR2: GTSNPN, SVGIG (reference sequence). Trimming stripped 1 base from V and 7 bases from J, with 14 bases between. CDR3 size: 14 residues. Variable domain in full (rest from reference TRBV30 and TRBJ2-1): SQTIHQWPATLVQPVGSPLSLECTVEGTSNPNLYWYRQAAGRGLQLLFYSVGIGQISSEVPQNLSASRPQDRQFILSSKKLLLSDSGFYLCAWSGQAIRNEQFFGPGTRLTVL.

The chain joins TRBV5-6 to TRBJ1-2, with a weak D call TRBD1 (6 bases). Trimming stripped 4 bases from V and 6 bases from J, with 16 bases between. Germline CDR1 and CDR2: SGHDT and YYEEEE. The CDR3 contains 14 residues. In nucleotides, the CDR3 is TGTGCCAGCAGCCGAGTTCAGGGGCTGCATGGCTACACCTTC. This sequence encodes CASSRVQGLHGYTF.

V is TRBV30 and J is TRBJ1-1; D gene uncertain. The CDR3 has 13 residues. Germline CDR1 is GTSNPN and CDR2 is SVGIG (reference sequence). V lost 6 bases and J 1 base, leaving 12 bases between the germline ends. CDR3 region: CACYPDGNTEAFF. The CDR3 bases are TGTGCCTGCTACCCCGATGGGAACACTGAAGCTTTCTTT.

This clone was detected once. The chain combines TRBV6-1 with TRBJ2-3; no reliable D call. The CDR3 loop spans 10 amino acids. CDR1 is MNHNS and CDR2 is SASEGT in the germline V gene. Trimming removed 6 bases from V and 5 bases from J, with 3 bases in between. CDR3 loop: CASRVDTQYF. DNA for the CDR3: TGTGCCAGCAGGGTAGATACGCAGTATTTT.